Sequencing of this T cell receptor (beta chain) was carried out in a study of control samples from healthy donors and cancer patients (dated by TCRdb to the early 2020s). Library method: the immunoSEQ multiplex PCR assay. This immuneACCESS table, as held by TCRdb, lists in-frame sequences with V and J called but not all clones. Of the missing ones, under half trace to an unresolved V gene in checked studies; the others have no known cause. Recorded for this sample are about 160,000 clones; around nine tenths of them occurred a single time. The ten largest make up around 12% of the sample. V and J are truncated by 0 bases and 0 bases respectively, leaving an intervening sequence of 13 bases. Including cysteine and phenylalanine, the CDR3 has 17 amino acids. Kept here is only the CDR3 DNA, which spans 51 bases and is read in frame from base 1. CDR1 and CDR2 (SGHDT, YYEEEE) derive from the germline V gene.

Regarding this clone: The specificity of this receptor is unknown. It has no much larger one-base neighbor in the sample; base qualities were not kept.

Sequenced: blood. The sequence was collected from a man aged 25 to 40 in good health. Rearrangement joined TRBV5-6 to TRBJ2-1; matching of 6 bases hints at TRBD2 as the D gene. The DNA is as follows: TGTGCCAGCAGCTTGGTCAGGCTAGCGAACTCCTACAATGAGCAGTTCTTC. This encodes CASSLVRLANSYNEQFF.